This TCR beta chain derives from a study of cytomegalovirus exposure and HLA in healthy donors. On this clone: What it recognizes is unknown. The sample has other DNA sequences that encode this CDR3 too.

The germline V gene encodes CDR1 SGDLS and CDR2 YYNGEE. The CDR3 has 13 residues. The germline V and J ends were trimmed by 0 bases and 1 base, with 5 bases remaining between them. Study-wide results and caveats: The study reported that TCR beta sequences accurately predicted HLA-A and HLA-B alleles in most subjects.

In the PCR, 60 Vbeta and 13 Jbeta primers were used. TCRdb keeps only in-frame clones here, not all; method: immunoSEQ multiplex PCR. The sample totals 100,000 to 150,000 clones. This receptor was taken from a young man in good health and CMV-seronegative. The rearrangement uses TRBV9 and TRBJ2-7, with D hard to call. Sequencing input: PBMCs. The CDR3 is CASSVAGSYEQYF. The CDR3 DNA follows: TGTGCCAGCAGCGTAGCCGGGTCCTACGAGCAGTACTTC. The variable domain in full, with the rest retrieved from reference TRBV9 and TRBJ2-7, is DSGVTQTPKHLITATGQRVTLRCSPRSGDLSVYWYQQSLDQGLQFLIQYYNGEERAKGNILERFSAQQFPDLHSELNLSSLELGDSALYFCASSVAGSYEQYFGPGTRLTVT.